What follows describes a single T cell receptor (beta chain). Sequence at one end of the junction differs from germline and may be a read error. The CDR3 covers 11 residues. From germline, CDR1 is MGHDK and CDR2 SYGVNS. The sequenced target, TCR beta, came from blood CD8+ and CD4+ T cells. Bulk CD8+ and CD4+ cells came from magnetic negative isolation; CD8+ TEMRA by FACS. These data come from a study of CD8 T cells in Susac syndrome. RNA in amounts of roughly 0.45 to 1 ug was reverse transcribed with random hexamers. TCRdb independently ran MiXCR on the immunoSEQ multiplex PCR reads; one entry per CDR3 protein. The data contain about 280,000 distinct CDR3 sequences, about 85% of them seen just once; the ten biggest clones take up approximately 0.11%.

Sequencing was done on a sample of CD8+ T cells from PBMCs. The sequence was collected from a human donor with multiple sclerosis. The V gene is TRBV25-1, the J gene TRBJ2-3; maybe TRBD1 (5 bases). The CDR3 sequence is CASSATDAQYF. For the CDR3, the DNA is TGTGCCAGCAGTGCGACAGATGCGCAGTATTTT.